Described below is a single T cell receptor (beta chain) sequence and its context. The antigen is not known. Libraries of TCR beta came from iRepertoire HTBI primers plus Arm-PCR of CDR3 regions. TCRdb itself ran the multiplex PCR reads through MiXCR, one entry per CDR3 protein. The data show a few hundred thousand distinct CDR3 sequences, 23% seen once. Germline V CDR1 and CDR2: SNHLY, FYNNEI. With V trimmed by 4 bases and J by 2 bases, 6 bases remained unmatched. The CDR3 has 15 amino acids. The entry originates in a study of regulatory T cells in long-lasting Graves disease. Study conclusions and caveats: Patients with persistent Graves' had lower TCR diversity than newly diagnosed patients. Accuracy could have been hurt by small sample size. The study found TRBV28, TRBJ1-2 and TRBJ2-5 favored in persistent disease.

Time point noted: persistent/refractory GD, antithyroid drugs over 5 years with positive TRAb. From RNA extracted from PBMCs, the TCR library was made. Approximately 8.6-milliliter peripheral blood samples went into EDTA tubes. This sequence joins TRBV2 and TRBJ2-5; 8 nucleotides align to TRBD2. The sequence derives from a female donor with Graves disease. The specimen comprised peripheral blood mononuclear cells (PBMCs), sampled when the disease was refractory, from a patient treated with antithyroid drugs. The chain's CDR3 is CASSVVAGRQETQYF. CDR3 nucleotides: TGTGCCAGCAGTGTGGTAGCGGGAAGACAAGAGACCCAGTACTTC. The full variable domain, in which reference TRBV2 and TRBJ2-5 provide the parts outside the CDR3, is EPEVTQTPSHQVTQMGQEVILRCVPISNHLYFYWYRQILGQKVEFLVSFYNNEISEKSEIFDDQFSVERPDGSNFTLKIRSTKLEDSAMYFCASSVVAGRQETQYFGPGTRLLVL.